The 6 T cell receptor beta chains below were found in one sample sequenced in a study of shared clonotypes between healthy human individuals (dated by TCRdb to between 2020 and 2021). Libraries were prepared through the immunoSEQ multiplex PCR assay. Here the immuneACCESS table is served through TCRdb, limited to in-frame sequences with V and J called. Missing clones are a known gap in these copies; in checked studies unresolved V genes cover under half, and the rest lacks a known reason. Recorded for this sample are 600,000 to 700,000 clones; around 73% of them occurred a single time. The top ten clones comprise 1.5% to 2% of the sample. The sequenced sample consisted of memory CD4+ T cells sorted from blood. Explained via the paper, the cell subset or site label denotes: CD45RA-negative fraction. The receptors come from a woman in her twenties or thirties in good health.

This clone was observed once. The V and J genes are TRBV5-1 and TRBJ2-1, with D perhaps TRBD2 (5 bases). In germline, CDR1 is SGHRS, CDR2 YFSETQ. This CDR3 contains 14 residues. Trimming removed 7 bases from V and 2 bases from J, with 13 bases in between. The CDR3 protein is CASSEGYTYNEQFF. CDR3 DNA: TGCGCCAGCTCCGAGGGCTATACCTACAATGAGCAGTTCTTC.

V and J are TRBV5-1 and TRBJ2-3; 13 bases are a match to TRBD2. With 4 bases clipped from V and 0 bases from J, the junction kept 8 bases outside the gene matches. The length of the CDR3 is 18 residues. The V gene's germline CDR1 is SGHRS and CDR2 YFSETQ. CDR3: CASSPTTSGRSSTDTQYF. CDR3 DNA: TGCGCCAGCAGCCCGACGACTAGCGGGAGGTCGAGCACAGATACGCAGTATTTT.

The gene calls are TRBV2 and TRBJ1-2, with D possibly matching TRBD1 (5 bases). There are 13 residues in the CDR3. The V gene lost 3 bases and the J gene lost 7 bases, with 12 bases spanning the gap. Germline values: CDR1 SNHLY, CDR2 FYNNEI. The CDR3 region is CASSEVRDVGYTF. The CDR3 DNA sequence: TGTGCCAGCAGTGAGGTCAGGGATGTTGGCTACACCTTC.

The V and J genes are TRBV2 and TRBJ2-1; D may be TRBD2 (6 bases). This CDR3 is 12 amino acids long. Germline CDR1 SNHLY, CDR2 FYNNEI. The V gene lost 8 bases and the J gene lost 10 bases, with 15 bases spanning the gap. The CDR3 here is CASARLVREQFF. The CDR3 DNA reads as TGTGCCAGCGCCCGACTAGTGAGGGAGCAGTTCTTC.

The CDR3 coding sequence is TGTGCCAGCAGTTCAGAGGGGGAGGATTATGGCTACACCTTC. Its protein product is CASSSEGEDYGYTF. This chain links TRBV28 with TRBJ1-2, with D perhaps TRBD1 (6 bases). The V end was cut by 4 bases, the J end by 5 bases, with 14 bases between. The germline V gene encodes CDR1 MDHEN and CDR2 SYDVKM. The CDR3 is 14 amino acids.

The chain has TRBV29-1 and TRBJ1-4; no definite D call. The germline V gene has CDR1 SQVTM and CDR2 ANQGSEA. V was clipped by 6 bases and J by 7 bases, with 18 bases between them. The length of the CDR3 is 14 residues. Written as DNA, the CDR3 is TGCAGCGTGCTGTGGGAGAACGAATTTGAAAAACTGTTTTTT. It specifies CSVLWENEFEKLFF. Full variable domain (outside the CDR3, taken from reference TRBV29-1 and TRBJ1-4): SAVISQKPSRDICQRGTSLTIQCQVDSQVTMMFWYRQQPGQSLTLIATANQGSEATYESGFVIDKFPISRPNLTFSTLTVSNMSPEDSSIYLCSVLWENEFEKLFFGSGTQLSVL.